Listed below are T cell receptor beta chains from one sample, sequenced in a study of regulatory T cells in long-lasting Graves disease. TCRdb redid the calling of the multiplex PCR reads with MiXCR, one entry per CDR3 protein. This table holds about 520,000 distinct CDR3 sequences, 9.5% to 15% found once. Separately, the same data were catalogued under a study of T cells in Graves' hyperthyroidism and ophthalmopathy.

The sample was peripheral blood mononuclear cells (PBMCs), taken at new diagnosis, from a patient treated with antithyroid drugs. All receptors derive from a woman aged 25-40 years with Graves disease. Each CDR3 is given with its conserved first and last residue. The D gene is left open where the match is weak. Clone size, where shown, is once, few, many, or a class for clones that have expanded.

d_gene	v_gene	j_gene	abundance	CDR3aa	CDR3nt
NA	TRBV20-1	TRBJ1-3	many	CSASPGPRTIYF	TGCAGTGCTAGCCCGGGTCCTCGGACCATATATTTT
TRBD2	TRBV5-1	TRBJ2-5	NA	CASSSGTSLKETQYF	TGCGCCAGCAGCTCTGGGACTAGCCTTAAAGAGACCCAGTACTTC
TRBD2	TRBV7-2	TRBJ2-7	many	CASSSSGGNYEQYF	TGTGCCAGCAGCTCCTCGGGGGGGAACTACGAGCAGTACTTC
NA	TRBV5-1	TRBJ2-6	NA	CASSPEQASGANVLTF	TGCGCCAGCAGTCCAGAACAGGCCTCTGGGGCCAACGTCCTGACTTTC
NA	TRBV20-1	TRBJ1-1	many	CSARDGRNTEAFF	TGCAGTGCTAGAGATGGGAGGAACACTGAAGCTTTCTTT
NA	TRBV20-1	TRBJ1-1	NA	CSAPKDSPNTEAFF	TGCAGTGCCCCAAAAGACAGCCCGAACACTGAAGCTTTCTTT
NA	TRBV2	TRBJ2-5	many	CASSENGADSQTQYF	TGTGCCAGCAGTGAAAACGGGGCAGATTCACAGACCCAGTACTTC
TRBD2	TRBV7-2	TRBJ2-7	many	CASSSLPLAGVSEQYF	TGTGCCAGCAGCTCCCTACCACTAGCGGGAGTGAGTGAGCAGTACTTC
NA	TRBV28	TRBJ2-3	many	CASSLYLASTDTQYF	TGTGCCAGCAGTTTATATTTAGCGTCCACAGATACGCAGTATTTT
NA	TRBV7-2	TRBJ1-5	few	CASSLEGQLHQPQHF	TGTGCCAGCAGCTTAGAAGGACAGCTACATCAGCCCCAGCATTTT
TRBD2	TRBV6-1	TRBJ2-2	many	CASSARGEEGTGELFF	TGTGCCAGCAGTGCTCGGGGGGAGGAAGGAACCGGGGAGCTGTTTTTT
NA	TRBV4-1	TRBJ2-1	many	CASSQGAVPGTIAGFF	TGCGCCAGCAGCCAAGGGGCGGTTCCCGGGACAATCGCGGGGTTCTTC
NA	TRBV6-2/TRBV6-3	TRBJ2-1	many	CASTRGNRPNEQFF	TGTGCCAGCACCCGAGGGAACAGGCCCAATGAGCAGTTCTTC
TRBD2	TRBV11-1	TRBJ2-7	NA	CASSPGTSELYEHYF	TGTGCCAGCAGCCCCGGGACTAGCGAGCTCTACGAGCATTACTTC
NA	TRBV7-8	TRBJ2-7	many	CASSNRWELEYEQYF	TGTGCCAGCAGCAACCGCTGGGAGCTAGAATACGAGCAGTACTTC
NA	TRBV7-8	TRBJ2-1	few	CASSHLIRSPNNNEQFF	TGTGCCAGCAGCCACCTTATCCGTAGCCCCAACAACAATGAGCAGTTCTTC
NA	TRBV10-3	TRBJ2-2	many	CATSDWERNTGELFF	TGTGCCACCTCCGACTGGGAACGTAACACCGGGGAGCTGTTTTTT
NA	TRBV15	TRBJ2-1	NA	CATSGPDGSPEGDEQFF	TGTGCCACCAGCGGTCCGGACGGGTCCCCCGAAGGAGATGAGCAGTTCTTC
TRBD1	TRBV19	TRBJ1-1	many	CASSTGQQVAEAFF	TGTGCCAGTAGTACGGGACAGCAAGTCGCTGAAGCTTTCTTT
NA	TRBV24-1	TRBJ1-4	few	CATSDVNEKLFF	TGTGCCACCAGTGATGTGAATGAAAAACTGTTTTTT
NA	TRBV27	TRBJ1-5	many	CASSSRRGGENQPQHF	TGTGCCAGCAGTTCGCGTCGGGGGGGGGAAAATCAGCCCCAGCATTTT
TRBD2	TRBV18	TRBJ2-7	few	CASSPPPGLARGEQYF	TGTGCCAGCTCACCCCCACCGGGACTAGCGCGAGGGGAGCAGTACTTC
TRBD2	TRBV2	TRBJ2-1	many	CASSERKTGLAGPRTYNEQFF	TGTGCCAGCAGTGAGCGGAAAACGGGACTAGCGGGACCTAGAACGTACAATGAGCAGTTCTTC
NA	TRBV7-9	TRBJ2-7	few	CASSFLSAQPKQYF	TGTGCCAGCAGCTTTTTATCGGCCCAACCTAAGCAGTACTTC
TRBD2	TRBV11-2	TRBJ2-5	many	CASSLRPSGQETQYF	TGTGCCAGCAGCTTAAGACCTAGCGGTCAAGAGACCCAGTACTTC
TRBD1	TRBV7-2	TRBJ1-4	many	CASSLTGTGSEKLFF	TGTGCCAGCAGCCTCACCGGGACAGGGAGCGAAAAACTGTTTTTT
TRBD1	TRBV12-3/TRBV12-4	TRBJ1-3	NA	CASSLHYSGTGRQRDGNTIYF	TGTGCCAGCAGTTTACATTACTCCGGGACAGGCCGGCAGAGGGACGGAAACACCATATATTTT
NA	TRBV28	TRBJ2-7	NA	CASSLEDIYYEQYF	TGTGCCAGCAGTTTGGAGGACATTTACTACGAGCAGTACTTC
TRBD1	TRBV12-3/TRBV12-4	TRBJ1-5	few	CASSSGGGIGSQHF	TGTGCCAGCAGTTCAGGGGGGGGGATTGGGTCCCAGCATTTT
TRBD2	TRBV5-5	TRBJ2-3	many	CASTLRAGGSGDTQYF	TGTGCCAGCACCTTGCGAGCGGGAGGATCGGGTGATACGCAGTATTTT
NA	TRBV6-1	TRBJ1-1	NA	CASRDGHKIEAFF	TGTGCCAGCAGAGACGGACACAAAATCGAAGCTTTCTTT
TRBD2	TRBV20-1	TRBJ2-7	few	CSARTSGIRYEQYF	TGCAGTGCTAGAACTAGCGGGATTCGCTACGAGCAGTACTTC
NA	TRBV3-1	TRBJ1-5	many	CASSQGISNQPQHF	TGTGCCAGCAGCCAAGGTATCAGCAATCAGCCCCAGCATTTT
TRBD2	TRBV11-3	TRBJ2-5	many	CASSWRAGGLKTQYF	TGTGCCAGCAGCTGGAGGGCGGGAGGGTTAAAGACCCAGTACTTC